The rows below give T cell receptor beta chains drawn from one sample of a study of blood T cells in healthy people across ages. TCRdb passed the 5' RACE reads through MiXCR, listing each CDR3 protein once. Of hundreds of thousands of distinct CDR3 sequences listed, roughly 44% are singletons. Sequencing input: blood. All receptors derive from a man in his sixties in good health. The conserved cysteine and the conserved F or W are not part of the CDR3 here. Each record gives: V gene, J gene, CDR3 protein.

v_gene: TRBV21-1
j_gene: TRBJ2-1
CDR3aa: ASSYPVPARRNNEQF

v_gene: TRBV4-3
j_gene: TRBJ2-1
CDR3aa: ASSQPGDEQF

v_gene: TRBV20-1
j_gene: TRBJ2-3
CDR3aa: SASPFGTSGGITDTQY

v_gene: TRBV12-3/TRBV12-4
j_gene: TRBJ2-3
CDR3aa: ASSSIKGTDTQY

v_gene: TRBV14
j_gene: TRBJ2-5
CDR3aa: ASSQGHTVQETQY

v_gene: TRBV7-2
j_gene: TRBJ1-5
CDR3aa: ASSPETGTAQPQH

v_gene: TRBV20-1
j_gene: TRBJ1-2
CDR3aa: SARVVELGYT

v_gene: TRBV7-9
j_gene: TRBJ2-1
CDR3aa: ANNYSGDKGNEQF

v_gene: TRBV6-5
j_gene: TRBJ2-7
CDR3aa: ASSYSFGRDVEQY

v_gene: TRBV27
j_gene: TRBJ2-1
CDR3aa: ASRKQGADNEQF

v_gene: TRBV20-1
j_gene: TRBJ1-6
CDR3aa: SARDQGQLRGSPLH

v_gene: TRBV20-1
j_gene: TRBJ1-4
CDR3aa: SARETGRSEKLF

v_gene: TRBV9
j_gene: TRBJ2-5
CDR3aa: ASSGPSDRETQY

v_gene: TRBV19
j_gene: TRBJ1-2
CDR3aa: ASRPQTGHYGYT

v_gene: TRBV2
j_gene: TRBJ2-5
CDR3aa: ASNEETQY

v_gene: TRBV20-1
j_gene: TRBJ2-3
CDR3aa: SAPSGTRTDTQY

v_gene: TRBV9
j_gene: TRBJ1-6
CDR3aa: ASSVGPGQGSSPLH

v_gene: TRBV9
j_gene: TRBJ2-3
CDR3aa: ASSPLGASSTDTQY